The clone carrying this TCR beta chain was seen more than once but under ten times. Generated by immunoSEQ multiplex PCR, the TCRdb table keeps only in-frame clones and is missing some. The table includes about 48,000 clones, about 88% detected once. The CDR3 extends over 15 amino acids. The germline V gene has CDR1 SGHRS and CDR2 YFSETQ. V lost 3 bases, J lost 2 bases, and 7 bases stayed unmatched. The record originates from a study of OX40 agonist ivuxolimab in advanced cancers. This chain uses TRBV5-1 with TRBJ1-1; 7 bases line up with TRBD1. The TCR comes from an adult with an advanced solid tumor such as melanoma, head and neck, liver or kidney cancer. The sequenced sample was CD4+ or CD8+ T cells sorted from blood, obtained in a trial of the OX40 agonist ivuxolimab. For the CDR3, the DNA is TGCGCCAGCAGCTCGACAGGGAAGGGCAACACTGAAGCTTTCTTT. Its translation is CASSSTGKGNTEAFF.